This T cell receptor beta chain was obtained from a study of a mutant IDH1 vaccine in newly diagnosed glioma. As to this clone: The antigen remains undetermined.

V was clipped by 0 bases and J by 4 bases; unmatched bases: 5. Germline V lookup: CDR1 GTSNPN, CDR2 SVGIG (reference sequence). The CDR3 consists of 14 residues. TCRdb's table, derived via immunoSEQ multiplex PCR, lists solely in-frame clones and lacks some. The table shows 68,000 or so clones, with roughly 84% occurring only once. Sample time point: week 35, safety follow-up. The investigators gave 300 ug of mutant IDH1 20-mer peptide in each vaccine dose, together with topical imiquimod. Weeks 1, 3, 5, 7, 11, 15, 19 and 23 were when patients received their eight vaccinations. The sequencing here drew on PBMCs, taken from a glioma patient whose treatment included an IDH1 peptide vaccine. The chain joins TRBV30 to TRBJ1-1; 7 bases agree with TRBD1. This receptor was obtained from a man between 18 and 29 years old with glioma. CDR3 bases: TGTGCCTGGAGTGTACTCAGGGGGGTCACTGAAGCTTTCTTT. Translating it yields CAWSVLRGVTEAFF.